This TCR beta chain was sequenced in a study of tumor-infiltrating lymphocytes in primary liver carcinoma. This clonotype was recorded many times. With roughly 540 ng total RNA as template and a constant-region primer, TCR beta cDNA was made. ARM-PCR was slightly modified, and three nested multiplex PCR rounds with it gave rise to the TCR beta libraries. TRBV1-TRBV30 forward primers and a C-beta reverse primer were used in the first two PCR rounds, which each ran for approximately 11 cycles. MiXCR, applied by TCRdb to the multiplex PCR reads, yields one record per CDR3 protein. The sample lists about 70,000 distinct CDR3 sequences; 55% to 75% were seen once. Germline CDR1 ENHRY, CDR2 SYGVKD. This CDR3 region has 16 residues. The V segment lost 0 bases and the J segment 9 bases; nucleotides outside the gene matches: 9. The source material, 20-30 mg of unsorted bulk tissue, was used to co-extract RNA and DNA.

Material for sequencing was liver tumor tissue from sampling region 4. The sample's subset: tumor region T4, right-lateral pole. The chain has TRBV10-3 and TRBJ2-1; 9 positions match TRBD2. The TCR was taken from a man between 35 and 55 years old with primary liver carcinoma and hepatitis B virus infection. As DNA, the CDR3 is TGTGCCATCAGTGAGTCGCTTCGCGGGAGGGATGTTGAGCAGTTCTTC. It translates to CAISESLRGRDVEQFF.